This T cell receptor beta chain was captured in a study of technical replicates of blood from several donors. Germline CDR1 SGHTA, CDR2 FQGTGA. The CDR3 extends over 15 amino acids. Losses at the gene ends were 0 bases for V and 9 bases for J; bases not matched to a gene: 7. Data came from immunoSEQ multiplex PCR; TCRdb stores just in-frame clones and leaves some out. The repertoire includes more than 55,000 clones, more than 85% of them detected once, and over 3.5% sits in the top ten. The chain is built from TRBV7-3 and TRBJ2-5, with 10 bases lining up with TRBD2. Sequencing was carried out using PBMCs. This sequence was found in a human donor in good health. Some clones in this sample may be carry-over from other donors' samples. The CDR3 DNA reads TGTGCCAGCAGCTTAACCGGGCTAGCGGGAGAAGCCCAGTACTTC. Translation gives CASSLTGLAGEAQYF.